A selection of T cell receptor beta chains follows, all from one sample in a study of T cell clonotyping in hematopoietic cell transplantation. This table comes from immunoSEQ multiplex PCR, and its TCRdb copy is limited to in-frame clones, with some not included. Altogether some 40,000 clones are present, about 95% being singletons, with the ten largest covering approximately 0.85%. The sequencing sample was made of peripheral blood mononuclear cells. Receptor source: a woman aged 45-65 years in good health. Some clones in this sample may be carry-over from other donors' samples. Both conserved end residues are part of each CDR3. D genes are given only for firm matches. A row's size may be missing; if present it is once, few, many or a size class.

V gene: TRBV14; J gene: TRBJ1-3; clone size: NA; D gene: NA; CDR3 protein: CASLDDSRSGNTIYF; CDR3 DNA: TGTGCCAGCCTCGATGACTCACGCTCTGGAAACACCATATATTTT
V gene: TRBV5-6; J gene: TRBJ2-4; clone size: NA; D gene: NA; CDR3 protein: CASSLVPGDDIQYF; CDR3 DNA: TGTGCCAGCAGCTTGGTTCCCGGGGATGACATTCAGTACTTC
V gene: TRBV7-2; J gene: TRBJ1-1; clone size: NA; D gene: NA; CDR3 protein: CASSLDRTAEAFF; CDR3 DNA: TGTGCCAGCAGCCTTGACAGGACCGCTGAAGCTTTCTTT
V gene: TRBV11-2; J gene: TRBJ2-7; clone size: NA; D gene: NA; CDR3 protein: CASSPMSYEQYF; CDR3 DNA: TGTGCCAGCAGCCCCATGAGCTACGAGCAGTACTTC
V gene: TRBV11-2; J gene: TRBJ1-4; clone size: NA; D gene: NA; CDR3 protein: CASSFWGANEKLFF; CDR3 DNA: TGTGCCAGCAGCTTCTGGGGGGCGAACGAAAAACTGTTTTTT
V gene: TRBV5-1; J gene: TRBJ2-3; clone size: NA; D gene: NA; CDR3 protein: CASSLSPRTDTQYF; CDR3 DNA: TGCGCCAGCAGCTTGTCCCCGCGCACAGATACGCAGTATTTT
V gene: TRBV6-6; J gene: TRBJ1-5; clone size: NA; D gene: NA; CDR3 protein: CASSYSGRENQPQHF; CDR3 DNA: TGTGCCAGCAGTTACTCGGGCAGGGAGAATCAGCCCCAGCATTTT
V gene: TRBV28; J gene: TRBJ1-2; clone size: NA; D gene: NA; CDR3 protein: CASSTHSLYGYTF; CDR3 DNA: TGTGCCAGCAGTACCCACTCTCTCTATGGCTACACCTTC
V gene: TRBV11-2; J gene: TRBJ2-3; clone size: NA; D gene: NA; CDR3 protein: CASSLGGGSPTSTDTQYF; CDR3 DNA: TGTGCCAGCAGCTTAGGAGGAGGGAGCCCCACTAGCACAGATACGCAGTATTTT
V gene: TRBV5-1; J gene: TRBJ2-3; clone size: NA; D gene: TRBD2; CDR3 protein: CASNEETSGTDTQYF; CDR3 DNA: TGCGCCAGCAATGAAGAGACTAGCGGCACAGATACGCAGTATTTT
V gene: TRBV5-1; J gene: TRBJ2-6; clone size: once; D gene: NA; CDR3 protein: CASKVHDSGANVLTF; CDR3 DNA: TGCGCCAGCAAGGTACACGACTCTGGGGCCAACGTCCTGACTTTC
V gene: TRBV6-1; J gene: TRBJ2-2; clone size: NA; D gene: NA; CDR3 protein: CASRPGWFSGGELFF; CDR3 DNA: TGTGCCAGCAGACCGGGATGGTTTAGTGGCGGGGAGCTGTTTTTT